The rows below give T cell receptor beta chains drawn from one sample of a study of blood T cell repertoires in COVID-19. Libraries were prepared by immunoSEQ multiplex PCR; TCRdb keeps only in-frame clonotypes and omits some of them. The sample records 200,000 to 250,000 clones, 85% being singletons. The sample was peripheral blood. These receptors all come from a man in his forties or fifties with COVID-19, enrolled during active disease. The CDR3 runs from the conserved cysteine through the conserved F or W. A D gene is named only where the DNA matches it firmly. Clone size is shown for a subset of rows, as once, few, many or a class of expanded clone.

v_call,clone_size,j_call,d_call,cdr3_nt,cdr3_aa
TRBV20-1,.,TRBJ1-5,.,TGCAGTGCTAGTCGGTCCAATCAGCCCCAGCATTTT,CSASRSNQPQHF
TRBV14,.,TRBJ1-6,.,TGTGCCAGCAGCCAGTTAGGCGGGTATAATTCACCCCTCCACTTT,CASSQLGGYNSPLHF
TRBV4-3,.,TRBJ2-6,.,TGCGCCAGCAGCCAAGATTGGAGGGTTGGGGCCAACGTCCTGACTTTC,CASSQDWRVGANVLTF
TRBV30,.,TRBJ2-7,TRBD2,TGTGCCTGGAGTGTAGGACTGGCTAGCGGCGAGCAGTACTTC,CAWSVGLASGEQYF
TRBV28,few,TRBJ1-2,TRBD1,TGTGCCAGCAGTTTATTAGGGGGCAACTATGGCTACACCTTC,CASSLLGGNYGYTF
TRBV7-9,.,TRBJ2-3,TRBD1,TGTGCCAGCAGCTTAGATAGGACAGGGTCATCAGATACGCAGTATTTT,CASSLDRTGSSDTQYF
TRBV19,few,TRBJ1-5,.,TGTGCCAGTAGGACGCAGGGCCTATCACACAATCAGCCCCAGCATTTT,CASRTQGLSHNQPQHF
TRBV4-2,many,TRBJ2-7,TRBD2,TGTGCCAGCAGCCAAGGAGGGCGGGGGGGACCTTATTTCGAGCAGTACTTC,CASSQGGRGGPYFEQYF
TRBV7-7,.,TRBJ2-2,TRBD2,TGTGCTAGCAGCTTAGGACCCGTTGTAGCGGGGAACACCGGGGAGCTGTTTTTT,CASSLGPVVAGNTGELFF
TRBV9,.,TRBJ2-3,TRBD2,TGTGCCAGCAGCAGAGAAGGGCGGGGGATCGATACGCAGTATTTT,CASSREGRGIDTQYF
TRBV11-2,once,TRBJ2-5,.,TGTGCCAGCCGCGCCTCGAGGGGGAGAGAGACCCAGTACTTC,CASRASRGRETQYF
TRBV7-9,.,TRBJ2-3,.,TGTGCCAGCAGCTTAGCCGGGGCAGATACGCAGTATTTT,CASSLAGADTQYF
TRBV15,.,TRBJ1-2,TRBD1,TGTGCCACCAGTACCGGGACAGGCGTTTCCTATGGCTACACCTTC,CATSTGTGVSYGYTF